This TCR beta chain was captured by sequencing in a study of cytomegalovirus exposure and HLA in healthy donors. As for the study in general: A later analysis reported the same platform for the roughly 110 validation repertoires and the 666 first-cohort repertoires.

Generated by immunoSEQ multiplex PCR, the TCRdb table keeps only in-frame clones and is missing some. The table includes 140,000 to 150,000 clones, 87% detected once. Germline CDR1 is KGHSH and CDR2 is LQKENI. Between the trimmed V and J ends, which lost 2 bases and 1 base, there was a span of 12 bases. This CDR3 is 15 amino acids long. The study's findings and limits: Cytomegalovirus-associated status was assigned to 150 to 200 TCR beta chains. First-cohort TCR clusters were later found to tend to co-occur in the 120 or so validation repertoires.

In regard to this clone: What it binds is unknown.

The chain combines TRBV18 with TRBJ2-7; D uncertain. Sequenced material: PBMCs. This clonotype was sampled from a man younger than 35 in good health and CMV-seropositive. CDR3 region: CASSPEFSRSYEQYF. The CDR3 DNA reads as TGTGCCAGCTCACCAGAGTTCTCACGTTCCTACGAGCAGTACTTC.